These 19 T cell receptor beta chains share one sample of origin, sequenced in a study of long-term antiretroviral therapy in people with HIV. Survey level was the resolution at which the v3.0 immunoSEQ assay ran. Assay used: immunoSEQ multiplex PCR; TCRdb lists only in-frame clones, some missing. The sample includes roughly 38,000 clones, 65% to 90% of them seen just once. Sequencing used unsorted PBMCs, obtained 0.3 years after starting antiretroviral therapy. The receptors shown here come from a man younger than 30 with HIV.

The chain recombines TRBV9 with TRBJ1-2, with TRBD1 identical over 7 bases. Trimming cost V 0 bases and J 8 bases; bases outside gene matches: 13. Germline V gives CDR1 SGDLS, CDR2 YYNGEE. CDR3 length equals 16 residues. CDR3 bases: TGTGCCAGCAGCGTAGTCGGCTCCGGACAGGCCAAGGGCTACACCTTC. Translating it yields CASSVVGSGQAKGYTF.

The chain uses TRBV14 and TRBJ2-7, with 7 positions matching TRBD2. The CDR3 sequence is 14 residues long. Germline values: CDR1 SGHDN, CDR2 FVKESK. The J segment lost 1 base and the V segment lost 3 bases, leaving 3 bases of the junction unmatched. CDR3: CASSHWGLSYEQYF. The CDR3 bases are TGTGCCAGCAGCCACTGGGGACTATCCTACGAGCAGTACTTC.

V gene TRBV13 combines with J gene TRBJ2-5, with 7 positions matching TRBD1. V shed 6 bases, J shed 1 base, and the junction held 5 bases outside the gene matches. Germline assignment: CDR1 PRHDT and CDR2 FYEKMQ (reference sequence). The CDR3 is 14 residues long. CDR3 in DNA: TGTGCCAGCAGTTCGGGGACAGTCCAAGAGACCCAGTACTTC. Its translation is CASSSGTVQETQYF.

This sequence joins TRBV28 and TRBJ2-3, with a weak D call TRBD2 (5 bases). Germline-derived CDR1 and CDR2 are MDHEN and SYDVKM. The CDR3 is 14 amino acids. V lost 7 bases to trimming and J lost 6 bases, with 17 bases between them. CDR3: CASTLEDWSDTQYF. The CDR3 region has the DNA TGTGCCAGCACCCTCGAGGACTGGTCCGATACGCAGTATTTT.

The rearrangement links TRBV5-1 to TRBJ2-1; no definite D call. Germline CDR1 SGHRS, CDR2 YFSETQ. CDR3 length: 15 amino acids. V was trimmed by 0 bases and J by 2 bases, leaving 9 bases between them. CDR3: CASSLAWQAYNEQFF. CDR3 nucleotide sequence: TGCGCCAGCAGCTTGGCCTGGCAGGCCTACAATGAGCAGTTCTTC.

The rearrangement links TRBV9 to TRBJ2-7; 9 nucleotides line up with TRBD2. J gave up 7 bases and V 0 bases, and 8 bases lay outside the gene matches. The CDR3 has 15 residues. CDR1 SGDLS and CDR2 YYNGEE come from the germline V gene. In nucleotides, the CDR3 is TGTGCCAGCAGCGTAGGACTAGCGGATAGTTTAGAGCAGTACTTC. Translation gives CASSVGLADSLEQYF.

In DNA form, the CDR3 reads TGTGCCAGCAGTTACTCGACCGGGGGCCTCACCGGGGAGCTGTTTTTT. Protein product: CASSYSTGGLTGELFF. J is TRBJ2-2 and V is TRBV6-5, with D perhaps TRBD1 or TRBD2 (6 bases each). The V gene lost 0 bases and the J gene lost 4 bases, with 12 bases spanning the gap. CDR3 length: 16 amino acids. Germline-derived CDR1 and CDR2 are MNHEY and SVGAGI.

The chain carries TRBV6-5 and TRBJ1-1, with a possible D match to TRBD1 (6 bases). Germline V gene lookup returns CDR1 MNHEY and CDR2 SVGAGI. V lost 4 bases and J lost 6, with 15 bases in between. The length of the CDR3 is 14 residues. CDR3 nucleotides: TGTGCCAGCAGTTCCGATTCGGGGGGGCCTGAAGCTTTCTTT. Translation gives CASSSDSGGPEAFF.

The chain uses TRBV27 and TRBJ1-6; no definite D call. The CDR3 loop spans 14 amino acids. Germline CDR1 MNHEY, CDR2 SMNVEV (reference sequence). V was pared by 2 bases and J by 0 bases, with 2 bases between. In DNA form, the CDR3 reads TGTGCCAGCAGTTTACACTCCTATAATTCACCCCTCCACTTT. This codes for CASSLHSYNSPLHF.

This chain links TRBV4-3 with TRBJ1-4; the match to TRBD1 covers 9 bases. Germline loops: CDR1 LGHNA, CDR2 YSLEER. V shed 0 bases and J 6 bases; nucleotides not matched to a gene: 5. The CDR3 has 16 amino acids. The CDR3 sequence is CASSQDHGTGYEKLFF. The CDR3 DNA is TGCGCCAGCAGCCAAGATCACGGGACAGGGTATGAAAAACTGTTTTTT.

The chain carries TRBV9 and TRBJ1-5; TRBD1 matches 7 bases. The length of the CDR3 is 15 residues. V lost 2 bases, J lost 7 bases, and 9 bases stayed unmatched. Looked up from germline, CDR1 is SGDLS and CDR2 is YYNGEE. In DNA, the CDR3 is TGTGCCAGCAGCGTGGACTCGACAGGGAAGCAGCCCCAGCATTTT. Translating it yields CASSVDSTGKQPQHF. The entire variable domain, with the rest obtained from reference TRBV9 and TRBJ1-5, is as follows: DSGVTQTPKHLITATGQRVTLRCSPRSGDLSVYWYQQSLDQGLQFLIQYYNGEERAKGNILERFSAQQFPDLHSELNLSSLELGDSALYFCASSVDSTGKQPQHFGDGTRLSIL.

The chain joins TRBV30 to TRBJ2-5, with D perhaps TRBD1 (7 bases). Trimming removed 0 bases from V and 1 base from J, with 18 bases in between. Germline assignment: CDR1 GTSNPN and CDR2 SVGIG (reference sequence). This CDR3 is 17 amino acids long. CDR3 region: CAWSVLEEGATQETQYF. Here the CDR3 DNA reads TGTGCCTGGAGTGTACTAGAGGAGGGGGCAACCCAAGAGACCCAGTACTTC.

The table lists this clone with a few counts. The chain uses TRBV21-1 and TRBJ1-2. TRBV21-1 is a known pseudogene. CDR3 size: 16 residues. The chain's CDR3 is CASSKIRRHLRTGYTF. The CDR3, as DNA: TGTGCCAGCAGCAAAATAAGACGCCACCTAAGGACTGGCTACACCTTC.

The J gene is TRBJ1-3, the V gene TRBV6-5; D remains ambiguous. With 0 bases removed from V and 5 bases from J, the gap between germline ends came to 14 bases. The CDR3 covers 16 residues. CDR1 and CDR2 from the germline V gene are MNHEY and SVGAGI. Here the CDR3 DNA reads TGTGCCAGCAGTTACTCGATCTGGGCACTCCGAAACACCATATATTTT. Its protein is CASSYSIWALRNTIYF.

The V call is TRBV18, the J call TRBJ2-7, with unresolved D. The V end lost 2 bases, the J end lost 2 bases, and 4 bases lay between the germline ends. CDR1 and CDR2 from the germline V gene are KGHSH and LQKENI. This CDR3 is 12 amino acids long. The CDR3 DNA reads TGTGCCAGCTCACCAAACCCCTACGAGCAGTACTTC. It yields the protein CASSPNPYEQYF.

V usage is TRBV30 and J usage is TRBJ1-2; D gene unclear. This CDR3 region has 16 residues. V shed 4 bases and J shed 2 bases, with 20 bases lying between them. Per the germline V gene, CDR1 is GTSNPN and CDR2 is SVGIG (reference sequence). The CDR3 spells CAWNQLVSNGNYGYTF. CDR3 DNA sequence: TGTGCCTGGAACCAACTGGTGTCAAACGGGAACTATGGCTACACCTTC.

The V gene is TRBV7-9, the J gene TRBJ1-1; tentative D call: TRBD1 (5 bases). Deletions cut 6 bases from V and 6 bases from J, with 17 bases between. The CDR3 totals 14 residues. Germline V gene sequence: CDR1 SEHNR, CDR2 FQNEAQ (reference sequence). This chain's CDR3 is CASRLDRQTPEAFF. In DNA, the CDR3 is TGTGCCAGCAGGCTTGACAGACAGACGCCTGAAGCTTTCTTT.

The chain couples TRBV30 to TRBJ1-3; D call uncertain. Germline CDR1 reads GTSNPN; CDR2 reads SVGIG (reference sequence). This CDR3 spans 13 amino acids. Trimming stripped 0 bases from V and 8 bases from J, with 11 bases between. The CDR3 DNA is TGTGCCTGGAGTGTACAACTCGTGGACACCATATATTTT. Translation: CAWSVQLVDTIYF.

V gene TRBV20-1 combines with J gene TRBJ1-2; possibly TRBD1 for D (6 bases). This CDR3 is 11 amino acids long. The V end was cut by 6 bases, the J end by 5 bases, with 10 bases between. Germline V gives CDR1 DFQATT, CDR2 SNEGSKA (reference sequence). CDR3 sequence (DNA): TGCAGTGCCCCCGGACAGTATGGCTACACCTTC. Residues: CSAPGQYGYTF.